This entry concerns a single TCR beta chain. What it binds is not known. CDR3 size: 16 residues. V was cut by 3 bases and J by 2 bases, with 13 bases left in between. This sample stems from a study of human CD8 memory T cell subsets. Total CD8+ T cells were enriched by a separation that was negative and magnetic. It was from duplicate vials of some 150,000 sorted CD8+ T cells per subset that RNA came. Study observations and caveats: There were indications from Chao1 estimates that stem-like memory T cells were more diverse than precursor exhausted T cells. Clonotypes that made up the stem-like memory T cell repertoire overlapped minimally with the precursor exhausted T cell repertoire.

UMI-labeled 5' RACE generated the TCR beta libraries. TCRdb redid the calling of the 5' RACE reads with MiXCR, one entry per CDR3 protein. Of thousands of distinct CDR3 sequences in the sample, under 4% are singletons; the top ten hold around a third. This clonotype originated in a human donor in good health. Sequenced: CD8+ T cells from PBMCs. The chain couples TRBV12-3 or TRBV12-4 to TRBJ2-2, with D unclear. CDR3 region: CASSLTLGPNTGELFF. CDR3 in DNA: TGTGCCAGCAGTTTGACGCTAGGACCCAACACCGGGGAGCTGTTTTTT.